This TCR beta chain was captured in a study of T cell clonotyping in hematopoietic cell transplantation. Overall study results and limits: Few recipient clonotypes overlapped donors; over 95% were de novo at given depth. Recipient TCR diversity dropped after transplant; expanded clonotypes rose from day 30 to 180.

Blood collection times were about day -28 and days 30, 100, 180 posttransplant. Worth noting for this clone: Antigen unknown.

TCRdb's table, derived via immunoSEQ multiplex PCR, lists solely in-frame clones and lacks some. The sample consists of roughly 15,000 clones, 94% of them appearing once. The CDR3 sequence is 13 residues long. The germline gives CDR1 MNHEY, CDR2 SVGAGI. The germline V and J ends were trimmed by 5 bases and 2 bases, with 7 bases remaining between them. Material: PBMCs, obtained 30 days after allogeneic stem cell transplant. The chain recombines TRBV6-5 with TRBJ1-5, with D maybe TRBD1 (5 bases). The TCR comes from a male patient over 55 who had an allogeneic stem cell transplant from an unrelated donor, so the T cells may come from the graft donor. Some clones in this sample may be carry-over from other donors' samples. The CDR3 DNA sequence: TGTGCCAGCAGTACGGGGGGCAATCAGCCCCAGCATTTT. Amino acid sequence: CASSTGGNQPQHF.